Described below is a single TCR beta chain sequence and its context. Its antigen is unknown. These data belong to a study of cytomegalovirus exposure and HLA in healthy donors. Study overall: An early data release held approximately 80 million unique TCRs from HLA-typed donors. Whole-study results and caveats: A prior analysis recorded that most TCR beta V segments were productive about 87% or about 30% of the time. Owing to their indistinguishability, certain V segments, notably TRBV6-2 and TRBV6-3, were excluded.

Researchers ran the PCR with 60 Vbeta and 13 Jbeta primers. The protocol was immunoSEQ multiplex PCR, while the TCRdb copy is restricted to in-frame clones and leaves out a portion. The sample lists roughly 160,000 clones, roughly 85% occurring once. At collection, donors were nominally healthy, but unrecorded immune exposures were probable. The germline V gene encodes CDR1 MDHEN and CDR2 SYDVKM. The CDR3 is 15 residues long. Deletions cut 5 bases from V and 3 bases from J, with 16 bases between. The chain uses TRBV28 and TRBJ1-1, with D possibly matching TRBD1 (5 bases). This clonotype was obtained from a man aged 35 to 55 in good health and CMV-seronegative. Sample: PBMCs. CDR3 sequence (DNA): TGTGCCAGCAGTGTAGGGGTTGCCGGGTACACTGAAGCTTTCTTT. Translated, it gives CASSVGVAGYTEAFF.